Listed below are T cell receptor beta chains from one sample, sequenced in a study of cytotoxic CD8 clonotypes in ibrutinib-treated CLL. This table comes from immunoSEQ multiplex PCR, and its TCRdb copy is limited to in-frame clones, with some not included. The sample holds more than 200,000 clones, 60% to 75% seen once. Sample: PBMCs, taken after 24 months of ibrutinib treatment. The receptors were gathered from a human donor with chronic lymphocytic leukemia. Each CDR3 is given with its conserved first and last residue. The D gene is left open where the match is weak. Clone size, where shown, is once, few, many, or a class for clones that have expanded.

d_call	v_call	clone_size	j_call	cdr3_nt	cdr3_aa
.	TRBV6-5	.	TRBJ1-4	TGTGCCAGCAAAAGGGGGACTAATGAAAAACTGTTTTTT	CASKRGTNEKLFF
.	TRBV19	.	TRBJ2-5	TGTGCCAGTAAGACTTGGACAGCCTCCGCGGAGACCCAGTACTTC	CASKTWTASAETQYF
.	TRBV7-2	once	TRBJ1-1	TGTGCCAGCAGCTTAGAGGAGTGGAGCACTGAAGCTTTCTTT	CASSLEEWSTEAFF
.	TRBV30	.	TRBJ2-1	TGTGCCTGGAGTGTGTCTCTCACTTACGACAATGAGCAGTTCTTC	CAWSVSLTYDNEQFF
.	TRBV12-5	.	TRBJ1-2	TGTGCTAGTGGTTTGGTATTGCGGGACATCGACTATGGCTACACCTTC	CASGLVLRDIDYGYTF
TRBD2	TRBV7-9	few	TRBJ2-7	TGTGCCAGCAGTGGGAGTAGCGGGAGACCCCACGAGCAGTACTTC	CASSGSSGRPHEQYF
TRBD2	TRBV19	.	TRBJ2-7	TGTGCCAGTAGTAATCGGGAGGGCGAGCAGTACTTC	CASSNREGEQYF
.	TRBV9	.	TRBJ1-2	TGTGCCAGCAGCGGTTTCGGGGCAGTCTATGGCTACACCTTC	CASSGFGAVYGYTF
.	TRBV6-5	few	TRBJ2-3	TGTGCCAGCAGTTACTTAGGGCCAGATACGCAGTATTTT	CASSYLGPDTQYF
.	TRBV5-1	few	TRBJ2-7	TGCGCCAGCAGCTTGGTTGGGGGCCCGAGTCGAGAGCAGTACTTC	CASSLVGGPSREQYF
.	TRBV4-1	.	TRBJ2-1	TGCGCCAGCAGCCAAGCGGACGACAATGAGCAGTTCTTC	CASSQADDNEQFF
.	TRBV7-9	.	TRBJ2-6	TGTGCCAGCAGCCCGACAAACCAGGGTGCTGGGGCCAACGTCCTGACTTTC	CASSPTNQGAGANVLTF
TRBD2	TRBV15	.	TRBJ2-1	TGTGCCACCACCGGGACTAGTGGTTCCTACAATGAGCAGTTCTTC	CATTGTSGSYNEQFF